Detailed here is one TCR beta chain. CD4 T cells were positively selected, then CD8 T cells from the CD4-negative fraction. This sample was taken from a study of naive and memory T cell subsets. An equimolar mix of two oligonucleotides served as the beta constant-region primer for TRBC1 and TRBC2. TCRdb processed the UMI-ligation and nested PCR reads anew with MiXCR; each CDR3 protein has one entry. The sample yields roughly 21,000 distinct CDR3 sequences, about 11% seen once. The CDR3 contains 15 residues. CDR1 MGHRA and CDR2 YSYEKL come from the germline V gene. V shed 0 bases, J shed 6 bases, and the junction held 6 bases outside the gene matches.

Specimen: central memory CD8+ T cells from blood. The source of this sequence is a human donor in good health. This rearrangement joins TRBV4-1 to TRBJ2-3; TRBD1 matches 7 bases. This chain's CDR3 is CASSQEGTVRDTQYF. The CDR3 region has the DNA TGCGCCAGCAGCCAAGAAGGGACAGTACGGGATACGCAGTATTTT.